The 5 T cell receptor beta chains below all came from one sample that was sequenced in a study of blood T cell repertoires in COVID-19. Measured with immunoSEQ multiplex PCR; TCRdb has only the in-frame clones, and not every one. Of tens of thousands of clones listed, approximately 91% are singletons. Sequencing used peripheral blood. The source is a man aged 45-60 years with active COVID-19.

The chain has TRBV6-1 and TRBJ1-2; 7 nucleotides line up with TRBD1. Germline assignment: CDR1 MNHNS and CDR2 SASEGT. The CDR3 is 12 residues long. The V and J ends lost 3 bases and 6 bases, in that order; junction bases with no gene match: 1. CDR3 coding DNA: TGTGCCAGCAGTGACAGGGGGAATGGCTACACCTTC. Amino acid sequence: CASSDRGNGYTF.

This chain links TRBV7-9 with TRBJ2-7, with D perhaps matching TRBD1 (6 bases). CDR3 length: 16 amino acids. Trimming removed 1 base from V and 2 bases from J, with 15 bases in between. CDR1 and CDR2 from the germline V gene are SEHNR and FQNEAQ (reference sequence). CDR3 DNA sequence: TGTGCCAGCAGCTTAGTTTGGGGGCCCCGTACCTACGAGCAGTACTTC. As protein: CASSLVWGPRTYEQYF.

V gene TRBV10-3 combines with J gene TRBJ1-3; D may be TRBD1 (5 bases). The CDR3 sequence is 15 residues long. Deletions cut 4 bases from V and 8 bases from J, with 18 bases between. Germline values: CDR1 ENHRY, CDR2 SYGVKD. The CDR3 bases are TGTGCCATCAGTGGGACGGCAGGGTACGAAGACACCATATATTTT. Encoded protein: CAISGTAGYEDTIYF.

V gene TRBV19 combines with J gene TRBJ1-1; 7 bases agree with TRBD1. Germline assignment: CDR1 LNHDA and CDR2 SQIVND (reference sequence). The CDR3 extends over 13 amino acids. Trimming cost V 6 bases and J 5 bases; bases outside gene matches: 6. The CDR3 region is CASSRQGGTEAFF. In DNA, the CDR3 is TGTGCCAGTAGCCGACAGGGTGGAACTGAAGCTTTCTTT.

The chain links TRBV30 to TRBJ1-5; 8 bases match TRBD1. J was trimmed by 2 bases and V by 3 bases; bases with no gene match: 3. CDR1 and CDR2 (germline): GTSNPN, SVGIG (reference sequence). The CDR3 is 14 residues long. This CDR3 reads CAWSVDRGNQPQHF. CDR3 sequence (DNA): TGTGCCTGGAGCGTGGACAGGGGCAATCAGCCCCAGCATTTT.